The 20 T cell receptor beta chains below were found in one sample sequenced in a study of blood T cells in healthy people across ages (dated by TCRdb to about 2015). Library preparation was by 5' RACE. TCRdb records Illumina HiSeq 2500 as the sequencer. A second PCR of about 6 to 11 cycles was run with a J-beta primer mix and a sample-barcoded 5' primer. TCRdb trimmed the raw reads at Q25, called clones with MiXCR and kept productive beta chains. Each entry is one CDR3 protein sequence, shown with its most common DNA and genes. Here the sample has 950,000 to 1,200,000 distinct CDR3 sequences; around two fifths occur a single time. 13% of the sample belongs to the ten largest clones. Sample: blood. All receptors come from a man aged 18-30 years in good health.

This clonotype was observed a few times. The CDR3 DNA follows: TGTGCCAGCAGCTTATATGGGACAGCCACTTACAATGAGCAGTTCTTC. It codes for CASSLYGTATYNEQFF. The chain recombines TRBV11-3 with TRBJ2-1; TRBD1 aligns across 7 bases. There are 16 residues in the CDR3. J lost 4 bases, V lost 2 bases, and 8 bases had no gene match. Germline CDR1 is SGHNT and CDR2 is YENEEA. Looking up the rest from reference TRBV11-3 and TRBJ2-1 gives the full variable domain: EAGVVQSPRYKIIEKKQPVAFWCNPISGHNTLYWYLQNLGQGPELLIRYENEEAVDDSQLPKDRFSAERLKGVDSTLKIQPAELGDSAVYLCASSLYGTATYNEQFFGPGTRLTVL.

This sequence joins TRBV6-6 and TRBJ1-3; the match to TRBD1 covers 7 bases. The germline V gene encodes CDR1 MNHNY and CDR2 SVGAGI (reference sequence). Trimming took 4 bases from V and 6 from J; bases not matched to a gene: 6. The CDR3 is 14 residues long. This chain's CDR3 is CASSSGTVVNTIYF. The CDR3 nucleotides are TGTGCCAGCAGTTCAGGGACAGTCGTAAACACCATATATTTT.

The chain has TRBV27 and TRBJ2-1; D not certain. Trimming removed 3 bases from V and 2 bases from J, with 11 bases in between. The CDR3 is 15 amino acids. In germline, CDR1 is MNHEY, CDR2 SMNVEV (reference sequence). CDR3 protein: CASSLVAVPYNEQFF. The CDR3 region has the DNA TGTGCCAGCAGTTTGGTTGCGGTCCCCTACAATGAGCAGTTCTTC.

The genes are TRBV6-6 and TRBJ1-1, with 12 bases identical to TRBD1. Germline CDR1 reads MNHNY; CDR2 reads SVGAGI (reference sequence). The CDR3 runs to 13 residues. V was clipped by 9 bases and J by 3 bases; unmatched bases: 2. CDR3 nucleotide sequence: TGTGCCAGTTGGGACAGGGGGCACACTGAAGCTTTCTTT. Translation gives CASWDRGHTEAFF.

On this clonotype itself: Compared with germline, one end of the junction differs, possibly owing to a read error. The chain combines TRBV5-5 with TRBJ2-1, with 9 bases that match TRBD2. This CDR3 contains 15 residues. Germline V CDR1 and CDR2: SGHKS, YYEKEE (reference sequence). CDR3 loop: CASSFPPGLAHERFF. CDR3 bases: TGTGCCAGCAGCTTTCCTCCGGGACTAGCACATGAGCGGTTCTTC.

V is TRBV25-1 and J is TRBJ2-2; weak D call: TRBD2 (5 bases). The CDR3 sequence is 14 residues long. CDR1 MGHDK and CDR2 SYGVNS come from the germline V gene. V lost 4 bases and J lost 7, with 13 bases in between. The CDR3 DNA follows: TGTGCCAGCAGTGTGGCGGGTGTGGTCGGGGAGCTGTTTTTT. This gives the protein CASSVAGVVGELFF.

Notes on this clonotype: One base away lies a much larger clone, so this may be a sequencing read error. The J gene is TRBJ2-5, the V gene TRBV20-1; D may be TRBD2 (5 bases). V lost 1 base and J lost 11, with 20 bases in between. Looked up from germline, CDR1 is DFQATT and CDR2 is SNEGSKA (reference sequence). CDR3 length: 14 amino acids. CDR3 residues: CSARAGIAFDEQYF. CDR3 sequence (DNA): TGCAGTGCTAGAGCGGGGATAGCATTTGATGAGCAGTACTTC.

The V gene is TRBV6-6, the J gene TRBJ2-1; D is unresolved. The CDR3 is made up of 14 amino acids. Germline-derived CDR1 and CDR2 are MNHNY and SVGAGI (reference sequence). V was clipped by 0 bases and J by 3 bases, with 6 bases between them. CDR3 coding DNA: TGTGCCAGCAGTTACTCCGACGGCTACAATGAGCAGTTCTTC. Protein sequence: CASSYSDGYNEQFF.

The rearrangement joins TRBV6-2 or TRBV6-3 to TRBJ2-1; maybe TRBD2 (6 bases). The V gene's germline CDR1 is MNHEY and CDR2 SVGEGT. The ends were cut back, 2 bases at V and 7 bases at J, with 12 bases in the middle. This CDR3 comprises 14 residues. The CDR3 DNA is TGTGCCAGCAGTTACGGGGGGATTCAGAATGAGCAGTTCTTC. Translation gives CASSYGGIQNEQFF.

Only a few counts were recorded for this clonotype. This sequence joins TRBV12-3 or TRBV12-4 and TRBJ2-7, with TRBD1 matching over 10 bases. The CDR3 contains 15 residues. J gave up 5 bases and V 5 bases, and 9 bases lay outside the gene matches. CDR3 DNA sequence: TGTGCCAGCAGTGGTAGTGGGACAGGGGATAACGAGCAGTACTTC. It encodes CASSGSGTGDNEQYF.

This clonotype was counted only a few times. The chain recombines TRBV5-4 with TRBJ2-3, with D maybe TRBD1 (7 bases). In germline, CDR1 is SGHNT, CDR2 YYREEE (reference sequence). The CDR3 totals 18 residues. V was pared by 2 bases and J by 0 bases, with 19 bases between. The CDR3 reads CASSFVAGGNFSTDTQYF. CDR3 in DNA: TGTGCCAGCAGCTTCGTGGCAGGGGGGAACTTTAGCACAGATACGCAGTATTTT.

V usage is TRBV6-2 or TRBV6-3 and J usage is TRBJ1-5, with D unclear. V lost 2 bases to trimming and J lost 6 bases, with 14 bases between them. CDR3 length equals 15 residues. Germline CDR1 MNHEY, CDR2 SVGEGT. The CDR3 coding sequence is TGTGCCAGCAGTTACCCTGACTACCGGAGTCAGCCCCAGCATTTT. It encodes CASSYPDYRSQPQHF.

The CDR3 here is CASSRTGGRNSNSPLHF. The CDR3 nucleotides are TGCGCCAGCAGCCGGACAGGGGGCCGAAATTCAAATTCACCCCTCCACTTT. This chain uses TRBV5-1 with TRBJ1-6; TRBD1 aligns across 11 bases. This CDR3 region has 17 residues. CDR1 SGHRS and CDR2 YFSETQ come from the germline V gene. Germline trimming cut 4 bases from V and 7 bases from J; bases unmatched to any gene: 10. Variable domain in full (rest from reference TRBV5-1 and TRBJ1-6): KAGVTQTPRYLIKTRGQQVTLSCSPISGHRSVSWYQQTPGQGLQFLFEYFSETQRNKGNFPGRFSGRQFSNSRSEMNVSTLELGDSALYLCASSRTGGRNSNSPLHFGNGTRLTVT.

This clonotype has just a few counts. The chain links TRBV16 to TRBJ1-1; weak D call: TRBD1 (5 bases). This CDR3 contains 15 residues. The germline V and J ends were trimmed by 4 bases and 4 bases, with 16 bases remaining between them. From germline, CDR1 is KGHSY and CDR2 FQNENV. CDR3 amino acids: CASSPTGGVSTEAFF. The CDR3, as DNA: TGTGCCAGCAGCCCAACGGGGGGGGTGAGCACTGAAGCTTTCTTT.

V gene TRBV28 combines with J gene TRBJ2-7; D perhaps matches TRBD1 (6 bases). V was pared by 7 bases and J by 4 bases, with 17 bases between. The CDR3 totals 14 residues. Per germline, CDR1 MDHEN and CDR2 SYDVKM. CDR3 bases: TGTGCCAGCAAAGAGACAGGAGGTATATACGAGCAGTACTTC. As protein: CASKETGGIYEQYF.

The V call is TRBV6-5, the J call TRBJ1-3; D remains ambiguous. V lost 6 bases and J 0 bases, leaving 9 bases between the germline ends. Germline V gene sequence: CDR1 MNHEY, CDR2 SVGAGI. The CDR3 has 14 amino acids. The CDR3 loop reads CASSPQLSGNTIYF. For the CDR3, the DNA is TGTGCCAGCAGCCCACAGCTCTCTGGAAACACCATATATTTT.

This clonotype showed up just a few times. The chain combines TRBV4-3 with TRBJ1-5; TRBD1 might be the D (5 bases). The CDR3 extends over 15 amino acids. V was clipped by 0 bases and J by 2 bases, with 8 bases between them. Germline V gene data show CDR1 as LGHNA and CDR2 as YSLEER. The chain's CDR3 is CASSQEIRGNQPQHF. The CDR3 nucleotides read TGCGCCAGCAGCCAAGAGATCAGGGGCAATCAGCCCCAGCATTTT.

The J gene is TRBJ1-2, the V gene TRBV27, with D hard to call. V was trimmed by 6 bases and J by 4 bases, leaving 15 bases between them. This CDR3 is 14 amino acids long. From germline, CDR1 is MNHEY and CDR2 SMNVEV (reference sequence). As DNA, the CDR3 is TGTGCCAGCAGCCCGAGTGTGGTGCTCTATGGCTACACCTTC. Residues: CASSPSVVLYGYTF.

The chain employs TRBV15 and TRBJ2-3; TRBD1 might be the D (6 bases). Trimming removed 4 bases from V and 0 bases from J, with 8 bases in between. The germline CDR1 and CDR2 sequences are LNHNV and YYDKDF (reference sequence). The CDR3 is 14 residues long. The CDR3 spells CATSIDRSTDTQYF. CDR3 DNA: TGTGCCACCAGCATCGACAGGAGCACAGATACGCAGTATTTT. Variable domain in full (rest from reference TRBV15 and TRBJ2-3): DAMVIQNPRYQVTQFGKPVTLSCSQTLNHNVMYWYQQKSSQAPKLLFHYYDKDFNNEADTPDNFQSRRPNTSFCFLDIRSPGLGDTAMYLCATSIDRSTDTQYFGPGTRLTVL.

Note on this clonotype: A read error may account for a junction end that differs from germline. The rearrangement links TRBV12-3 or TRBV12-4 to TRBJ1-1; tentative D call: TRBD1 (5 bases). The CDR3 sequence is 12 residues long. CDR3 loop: CASGFRVPEAFF. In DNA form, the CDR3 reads TGTGCCAGCGGTTTCAGGGTCCCTGAAGCTTTCTTT.